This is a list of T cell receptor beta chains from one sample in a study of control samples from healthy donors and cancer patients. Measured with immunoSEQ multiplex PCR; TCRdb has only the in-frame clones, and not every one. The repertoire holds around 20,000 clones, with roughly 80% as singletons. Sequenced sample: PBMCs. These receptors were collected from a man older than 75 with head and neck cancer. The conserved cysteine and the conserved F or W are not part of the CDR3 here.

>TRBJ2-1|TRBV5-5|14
ASSFILTTSYNEQF
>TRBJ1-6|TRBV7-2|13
ASSPRQGRSSPLH
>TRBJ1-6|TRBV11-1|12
ASSFWGPNSPLH
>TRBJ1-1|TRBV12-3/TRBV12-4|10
ASSLMNTEAF
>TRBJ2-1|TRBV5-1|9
ASSYYNEQF
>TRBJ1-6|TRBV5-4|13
ASSSQGSYNSPLH
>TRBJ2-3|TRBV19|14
ASGKRGLAGADTQY
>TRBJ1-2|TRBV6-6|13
ASSYSFGYNYGYT
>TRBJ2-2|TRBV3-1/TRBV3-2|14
ASSQGIAGNTGELF
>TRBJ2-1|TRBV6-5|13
ALVGGLASFDEQF
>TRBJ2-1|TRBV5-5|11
ASSRSNYNEQF
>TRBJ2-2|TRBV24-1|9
ATSGAGELF
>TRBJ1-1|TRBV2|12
ASSLLVKNTEAF
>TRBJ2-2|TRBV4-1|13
ASSQEGLGTGELF
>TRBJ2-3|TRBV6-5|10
ASTGSTDTQY